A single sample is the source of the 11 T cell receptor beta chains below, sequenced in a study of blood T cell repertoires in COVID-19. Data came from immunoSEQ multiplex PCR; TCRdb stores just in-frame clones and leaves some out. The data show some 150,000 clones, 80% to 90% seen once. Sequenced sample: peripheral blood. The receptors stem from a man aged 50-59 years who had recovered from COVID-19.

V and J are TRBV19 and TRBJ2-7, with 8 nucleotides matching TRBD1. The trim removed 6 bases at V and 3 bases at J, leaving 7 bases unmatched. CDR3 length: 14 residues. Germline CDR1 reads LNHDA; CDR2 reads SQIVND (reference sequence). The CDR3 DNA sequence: TGTGCCAGTAGCATGCCGGGACAGGTCTACGAGCAGTACTTC. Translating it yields CASSMPGQVYEQYF. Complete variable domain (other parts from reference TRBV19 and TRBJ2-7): DGGITQSPKYLFRKEGQNVTLSCEQNLNHDAMYWYRQDPGQGLRLIYYSQIVNDFQKGDIAEGYSVSREKKESFPLTVTSAQKNPTAFYLCASSMPGQVYEQYFGPGTRLTVT.

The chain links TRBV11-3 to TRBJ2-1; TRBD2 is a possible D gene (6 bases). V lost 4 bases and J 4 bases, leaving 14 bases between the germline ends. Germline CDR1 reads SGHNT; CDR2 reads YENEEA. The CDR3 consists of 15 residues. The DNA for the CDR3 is TGTGCCAGCAGCTCAACCGGGGGACCGTACAATGAGCAGTTCTTC. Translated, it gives CASSSTGGPYNEQFF. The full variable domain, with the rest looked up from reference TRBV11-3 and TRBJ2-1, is EAGVVQSPRYKIIEKKQPVAFWCNPISGHNTLYWYLQNLGQGPELLIRYENEEAVDDSQLPKDRFSAERLKGVDSTLKIQPAELGDSAVYLCASSSTGGPYNEQFFGPGTRLTVL.

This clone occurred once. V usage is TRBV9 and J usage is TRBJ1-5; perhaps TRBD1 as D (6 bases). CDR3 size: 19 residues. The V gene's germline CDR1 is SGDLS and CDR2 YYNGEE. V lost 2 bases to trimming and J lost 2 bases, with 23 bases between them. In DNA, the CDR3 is TGTGCCAGCAGCGTCCCCAACACAGGGTGGGCGCGTGGCAATCAGCCCCAGCATTTT. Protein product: CASSVPNTGWARGNQPQHF.

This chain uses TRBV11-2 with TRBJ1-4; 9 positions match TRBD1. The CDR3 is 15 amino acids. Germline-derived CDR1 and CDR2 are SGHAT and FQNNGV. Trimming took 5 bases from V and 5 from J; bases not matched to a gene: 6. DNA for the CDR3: TGTGCCAGCAGCGGGGTACAGGGGGCGAATGAAAAACTGTTTTTT. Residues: CASSGVQGANEKLFF. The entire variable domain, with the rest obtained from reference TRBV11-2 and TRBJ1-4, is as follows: EAGVAQSPRYKIIEKRQSVAFWCNPISGHATLYWYQQILGQGPKLLIQFQNNGVVDDSQLPKDRFSAERLKGVDSTLKIQPAKLEDSAVYLCASSGVQGANEKLFFGSGTQLSVL.

CDR3 loop: CASSSDRVRNTDTQYF. The DNA for the CDR3 is TGTGCCAGCAGTTCCGACAGGGTCAGAAACACAGATACGCAGTATTTT. The chain has TRBV6-5 and TRBJ2-3, with 7 bases identical to TRBD1. This CDR3 is 16 amino acids long. From germline, CDR1 is MNHEY and CDR2 SVGAGI. V gave up 4 bases and J gave up 2 bases; unmatched junction bases: 9.

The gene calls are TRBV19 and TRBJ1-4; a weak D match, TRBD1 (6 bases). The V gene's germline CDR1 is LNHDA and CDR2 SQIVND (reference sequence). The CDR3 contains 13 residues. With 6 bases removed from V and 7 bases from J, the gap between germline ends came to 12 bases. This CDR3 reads CASRLTGTEKLFF. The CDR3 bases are TGTGCCAGTAGGTTAACAGGGACTGAAAAACTGTTTTTT. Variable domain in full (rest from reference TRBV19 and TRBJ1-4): DGGITQSPKYLFRKEGQNVTLSCEQNLNHDAMYWYRQDPGQGLRLIYYSQIVNDFQKGDIAEGYSVSREKKESFPLTVTSAQKNPTAFYLCASRLTGTEKLFFGSGTQLSVL.

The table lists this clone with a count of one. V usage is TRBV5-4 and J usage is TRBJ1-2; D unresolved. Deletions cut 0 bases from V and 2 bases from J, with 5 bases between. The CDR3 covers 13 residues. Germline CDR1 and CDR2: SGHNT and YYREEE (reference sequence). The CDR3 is CASSLVANYGYTF. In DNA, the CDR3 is TGTGCCAGCAGCTTGGTGGCAAACTATGGCTACACCTTC.

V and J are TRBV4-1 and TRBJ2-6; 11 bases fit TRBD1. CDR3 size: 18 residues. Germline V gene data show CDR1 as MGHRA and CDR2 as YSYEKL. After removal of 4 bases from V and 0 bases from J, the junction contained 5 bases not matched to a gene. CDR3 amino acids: CASSPRGTGGSGANVLTF. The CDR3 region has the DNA TGCGCCAGCAGCCCGAGAGGGACAGGGGGCTCTGGGGCCAACGTCCTGACTTTC.

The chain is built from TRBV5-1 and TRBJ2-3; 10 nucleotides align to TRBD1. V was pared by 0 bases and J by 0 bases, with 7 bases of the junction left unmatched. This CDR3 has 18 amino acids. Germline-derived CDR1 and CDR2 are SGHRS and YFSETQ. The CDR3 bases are TGCGCCAGCAGCTTGGCCCGGACAGGGGGAAGGAGCACAGATACGCAGTATTTT. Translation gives CASSLARTGGRSTDTQYF.

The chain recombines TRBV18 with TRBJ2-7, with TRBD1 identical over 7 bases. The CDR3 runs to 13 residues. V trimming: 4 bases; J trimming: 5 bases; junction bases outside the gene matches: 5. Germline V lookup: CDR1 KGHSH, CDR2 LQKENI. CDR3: CASSQDRQNEQYF. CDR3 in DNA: TGTGCCAGCTCACAGGACAGGCAAAACGAGCAGTACTTC.

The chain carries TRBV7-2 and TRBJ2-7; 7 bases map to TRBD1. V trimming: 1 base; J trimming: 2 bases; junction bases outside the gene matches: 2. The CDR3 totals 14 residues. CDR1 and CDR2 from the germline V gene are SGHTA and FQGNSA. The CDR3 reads CASSLGDSPYEQYF. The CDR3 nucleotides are TGTGCCAGCAGCTTAGGGGACAGCCCCTACGAGCAGTACTTC.